A single sample is the source of the 2 T cell receptor beta chains below, sequenced in a study of T cell responses to AZD1222 COVID-19 vaccine. The method was immunoSEQ multiplex PCR; TCRdb's version includes in-frame clones alone and lacks a portion of them. The table has 150,000 to 200,000 clones, around 93% seen once. Material: peripheral blood, obtained on day 0 of AZD1222 vaccination. The source is an adult in good health.

This clone appeared a single time. The chain uses TRBV7-9 and TRBJ1-1, with D possibly TRBD1 on 5 matching bases. CDR1 and CDR2 from the germline V gene are SEHNR and FQNEAQ (reference sequence). This CDR3 spans 15 amino acids. Trimming removed 4 bases from V and 2 bases from J, with 14 bases in between. CDR3 sequence reads: CASSSGSGVNTEAFF. CDR3 sequence (DNA): TGTGCCAGCAGCTCAGGGTCGGGGGTAAACACTGAAGCTTTCTTT.

The sample holds a few counts of this clone. The chain joins TRBV6-1 to TRBJ2-7, with TRBD2 identical over 12 bases. Per the germline V gene, CDR1 is MNHNS and CDR2 is SASEGT. With 2 bases clipped from V and 2 bases from J, the junction kept 7 bases outside the gene matches. CDR3 length equals 17 residues. The CDR3 DNA follows: TGTGCCAGCAGTGAACCTAGCGGGAGGGCCGGAGCCTACGAGCAGTACTTC. As protein: CASSEPSGRAGAYEQYF.